This TCR beta chain was documented in a study of control samples from healthy donors and cancer patients. The CDR3 has 12 residues. In germline, CDR1 is LGHNT, CDR2 FRNRAP. V lost 4 bases and J lost 5, with 6 bases in between. Using immunoSEQ multiplex PCR, the repertoire was profiled, and TCRdb retains in-frame clones only, with some absent. The data show about 120,000 clones, with approximately 92% seen just once and 1.1% held by the top ten. Sequencing was performed on PBMCs. The V call is TRBV12-5, the J call TRBJ1-5, with D unclear. The origin of this receptor is a woman aged 45-65 years with colorectal cancer. CDR3 DNA: TGTGCTAGTGGTTGGAAGTATCAGCCCCAGCATTTT. Translation: CASGWKYQPQHF.